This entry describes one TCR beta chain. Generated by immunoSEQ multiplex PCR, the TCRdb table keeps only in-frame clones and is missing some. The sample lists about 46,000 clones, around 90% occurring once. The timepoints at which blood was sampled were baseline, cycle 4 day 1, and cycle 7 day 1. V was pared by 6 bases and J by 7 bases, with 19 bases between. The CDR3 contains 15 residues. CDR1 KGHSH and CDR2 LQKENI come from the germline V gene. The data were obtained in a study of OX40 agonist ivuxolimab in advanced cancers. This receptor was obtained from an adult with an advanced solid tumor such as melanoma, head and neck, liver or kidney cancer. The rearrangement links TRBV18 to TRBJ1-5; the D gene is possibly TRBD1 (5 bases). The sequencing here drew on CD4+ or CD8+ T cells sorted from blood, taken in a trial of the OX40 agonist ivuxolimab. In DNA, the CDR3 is TGTGCCAGCTCCGGCTTGGGGGTCGAGGGGCAGCCCCAGCATTTT. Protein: CASSGLGVEGQPQHF.